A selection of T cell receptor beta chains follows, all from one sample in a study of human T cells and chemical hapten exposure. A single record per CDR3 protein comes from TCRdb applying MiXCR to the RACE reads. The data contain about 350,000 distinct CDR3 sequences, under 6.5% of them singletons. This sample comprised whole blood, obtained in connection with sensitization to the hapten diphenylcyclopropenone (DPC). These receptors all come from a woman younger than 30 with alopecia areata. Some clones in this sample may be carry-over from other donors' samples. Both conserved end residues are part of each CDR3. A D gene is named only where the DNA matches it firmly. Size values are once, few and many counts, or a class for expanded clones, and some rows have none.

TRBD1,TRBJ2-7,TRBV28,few,TGTGCCAGCAGGGACAGGGGCCTCATGGACTACGAGCAGTACTTC,CASRDRGLMDYEQYF
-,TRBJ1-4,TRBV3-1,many,TGTGCCAGCAGCCAAGGGTTGAATGAAAAACTGTTTTTT,CASSQGLNEKLFF
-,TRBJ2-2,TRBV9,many,TGTGCCAGCAGCGTAATGACTTCTGACACCGGGGAGCTGTTTTTT,CASSVMTSDTGELFF
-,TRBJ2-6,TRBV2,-,TGTGCCAGCACTTTAAATTTGATAGCTGGGGCCAACGTCCTGACTTTC,CASTLNLIAGANVLTF
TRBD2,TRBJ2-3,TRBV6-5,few,TGTGCCAGCAGCCGCGGGGGGACACATACGCAGTATTTT,CASSRGGTHTQYF
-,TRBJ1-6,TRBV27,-,TGTGCCAGCAGTTCCGGCTCCTATAATTCACCCCTCCACTTT,CASSSGSYNSPLHF
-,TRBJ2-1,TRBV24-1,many,TGTGCCACCAGTTCTAACAGGAATGAGCAGTTCTTC,CATSSNRNEQFF
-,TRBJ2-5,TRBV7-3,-,TGTGCCAGCAGCTTAATGGCGGGGGCCAGGGAGACCCAGTACTTC,CASSLMAGARETQYF
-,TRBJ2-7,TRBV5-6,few,TGTGCCAGCAGCTCAAGGACCGCTACCTACGAGCAGTACTTC,CASSSRTATYEQYF
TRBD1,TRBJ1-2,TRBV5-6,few,TGTGCCAGCAGCTCGGACAGGCAATTCTATGGCTACACCTTC,CASSSDRQFYGYTF